This T cell receptor (beta chain) came from a study of human T cells and chemical hapten exposure. Time point noted: healthy volunteer bleed at 2 weeks. Unfractionated whole blood served as the source for total RNA extraction. For this clonotype: The target antigen is unknown.

One entry per CDR3 protein results from TCRdb running MiXCR on the RACE reads. The sample yields some 93,000 distinct CDR3 sequences, about 8.6% seen once. General study results and limits: TCRs exceeding 1 in 1000 frequency stayed unchanged with DPC sensitization.

This clonotype was obtained from a female donor in good health. Some clones in this sample may be carry-over from other donors' samples. Specimen: whole blood.

This CDR3 reads CASSWSTSNQPQHF. As DNA, the CDR3 is TGTGCCAGCAGTTGGAGCACTAGCAATCAGCCCCAGCATTTT. The chain links TRBV28 to TRBJ1-5; D gene ambiguous. Germline CDR1 MDHEN, CDR2 SYDVKM. The CDR3 has 14 residues. V was cut by 4 bases and J by 0 bases, with 7 bases left in between.